A selection of T cell receptor beta chains follows, all from one sample in a study of blood T cell repertoires in COVID-19. The data were produced by immunoSEQ multiplex PCR, yet TCRdb's version contains in-frame clones alone and is incomplete. The sample has about 110,000 clones, roughly 84% seen once. The sequencing sample was made of peripheral blood. The receptor source for this set is a woman between 65 and 79 years old who had recovered from COVID-19. Both conserved end residues are part of each CDR3. The order of the fields is J gene, V gene, D gene, CDR3 protein, CDR3 DNA. The D gene is left open where the match is weak.

TRBJ1-6 TRBV25-1 NA CATRRGTDSPLHF TGTGCCACCAGGCGGGGTACCGATTCACCCCTCCACTTT
TRBJ2-5 TRBV7-9 TRBD2 CASSRGGGETQYF TGTGCCAGCAGCCGCGGGGGAGGGGAGACCCAGTACTTC
TRBJ2-7 TRBV7-9 TRBD1 CASSPGQGAYEQYF TGTGCCAGCAGCCCCGGGCAGGGGGCCTACGAGCAGTACTTC
TRBJ1-2 TRBV23-1 NA CASSQSGRVTTLGYTF TGCGCCAGCAGTCAATCGGGGAGAGTAACTACACTTGGCTACACCTTC
TRBJ1-4 TRBV5-6 TRBD1 CASSFRQGHATNEKLFF TGTGCCAGCAGCTTTCGACAGGGTCACGCAACTAATGAAAAACTGTTTTTT
TRBJ1-1 TRBV28 NA CASSFKTEAFF TGTGCCAGCAGTTTTAAAACTGAAGCTTTCTTT
TRBJ1-1 TRBV7-9 NA CASSLRRGTLNTEAFF TGTGCCAGCAGCTTACGGCGAGGGACACTAAACACTGAAGCTTTCTTT
TRBJ2-3 TRBV5-1 TRBD2 CASSGLAGEFKADTQYF TGCGCCAGCAGCGGACTGGCGGGGGAATTTAAGGCAGATACGCAGTATTTT
TRBJ2-7 TRBV3-1/TRBV3-2 TRBD1 CASSPMVGTGAYEQYF TGTGCCAGCAGCCCTATGGTGGGGACAGGGGCCTACGAGCAGTACTTC
TRBJ2-7 TRBV4-1 NA CASSQALAGPYEQYF TGCGCCAGCAGCCAAGCCCTAGCTGGGCCCTACGAGCAGTACTTC
TRBJ2-5 TRBV7-2 NA CASRPALETQYF TGTGCCAGCAGGCCAGCGTTGGAGACCCAGTACTTC
TRBJ1-2 TRBV5-1 TRBD1 CASSWTGINYGYTF TGCGCCAGCAGCTGGACAGGGATTAACTATGGCTACACCTTC
TRBJ1-4 TRBV4-3 NA CASSLRKGATNEKLFF TGCGCCAGCAGCCTTCGAAAAGGGGCAACTAATGAAAAACTGTTTTTT
TRBJ2-2 TRBV10-3 TRBD1 CAISEHRGLGGELFF TGTGCCATCAGTGAACACAGGGGGCTAGGCGGGGAGCTGTTTTTT
TRBJ2-3 TRBV2 TRBD1 CASSPLDRYTDTQYF TGTGCCAGCAGTCCACTGGACAGGTACACAGATACGCAGTATTTT
TRBJ1-4 TRBV7-2 TRBD1 CASSFLGRGDEKLFF TGTGCCAGCAGCTTCTTGGGCAGGGGGGATGAAAAACTGTTTTTT
TRBJ2-2 TRBV11-3 TRBD1 CASNTGELGGELFF TGTGCCAGCAACACAGGGGAATTAGGCGGGGAGCTGTTTTTT
TRBJ2-5 TRBV7-9 NA CASSLLAPSSRETQYF TGTGCCAGCAGCTTGCTTGCCCCCAGCTCGCGGGAGACCCAGTACTTC
TRBJ1-2 TRBV9 NA CASSVAAGEHYGYTF TGTGCCAGCAGCGTAGCGGCAGGGGAACACTATGGCTACACCTTC